These 27 T cell receptor beta chains came from one sample sequenced in a study of blood T cell repertoires in COVID-19. TCRdb's copy holds only in-frame clones and misses some; the assay was immunoSEQ multiplex PCR. The sample has about 47,000 clones; 80% to 85% are singletons. The sequenced sample consisted of peripheral blood. These receptors were obtained from a man over 45 with acute or convalescent COVID-19.

The J gene is TRBJ2-2, the V gene TRBV10-3, with 8 bases fitting TRBD1. With V trimmed by 8 bases and J by 4 bases, 3 bases remained unmatched. Germline V CDR1 and CDR2: ENHRY, SYGVKD. The length of the CDR3 is 13 residues. The CDR3 reads CAIGGTGTGELFF. CDR3 nucleotides: TGTGCCATCGGCGGGACAGGCACCGGGGAGCTGTTTTTT.

The genes are TRBV19 and TRBJ1-1; D may be TRBD1 (6 bases). There are 12 residues in the CDR3. Germline values: CDR1 LNHDA, CDR2 SQIVND (reference sequence). The ends were cut back, 9 bases at V and 7 bases at J, with 15 bases in the middle. In nucleotides, the CDR3 is TGTGCCAGCCGGAGACAGGTGGGTGAAGCTTTCTTT. Its protein is CASRRQVGEAFF.

The chain carries TRBV6-5 and TRBJ1-4; the D is unclear. V was pared by 7 bases and J by 5 bases, with 11 bases between. The CDR3 consists of 13 residues. Germline V gives CDR1 MNHEY, CDR2 SVGAGI. This CDR3 is CASTRGSNEKLFF. In DNA form, the CDR3 reads TGTGCCAGCACCCGAGGTTCGAATGAAAAACTGTTTTTT.

This chain joins TRBV3-1 (or the pseudogene TRBV3-2) and TRBJ2-1; weak D call: TRBD2 (6 bases). The V and J ends lost 1 base and 6 bases respectively, with 13 bases between them. This CDR3 has 15 residues. CDR1 LGHDT and CDR2 YNNKEL come from the germline V gene (reference sequence). CDR3 DNA sequence: TGTGCCAGCAGCCAAGGTAGGACTAACTCCAATGAGCAGTTCTTC. It is translated as CASSQGRTNSNEQFF.

The chain couples TRBV6-5 to TRBJ1-6; D might be TRBD1 (5 bases). This CDR3 region has 16 residues. V was clipped by 2 bases and J by 8 bases, with 16 bases between them. The germline CDR1 and CDR2 sequences are MNHEY and SVGAGI. The CDR3 nucleotides are TGTGCCAGCAGTTACAGGGGACTAAACGGTTATTCACCCCTCCACTTT. This gives the protein CASSYRGLNGYSPLHF.

The chain has TRBV9 and TRBJ2-1; D is perhaps TRBD1 (5 bases). Germline assignment: CDR1 SGDLS and CDR2 YYNGEE. Trimming removed 0 bases from V and 4 bases from J, with 11 bases in between. The CDR3 covers 15 residues. The CDR3 spells CASSVAGSEYNEQFF. The CDR3 region has the DNA TGTGCCAGCAGCGTAGCAGGGTCGGAGTACAATGAGCAGTTCTTC.

This clone has just a few counts. The J gene is TRBJ1-6, the V gene TRBV10-3, with D hard to call. The V gene's germline CDR1 is ENHRY and CDR2 SYGVKD. V dropped 2 bases and J dropped 5 bases, with 16 bases sitting between them. The CDR3 covers 17 residues. The CDR3: CAISELTNTGNNSPLHF. CDR3 DNA: TGTGCCATCAGTGAGCTGACAAATACCGGGAATAATTCACCCCTCCACTTT.

The chain employs TRBV24-1 and TRBJ2-3, with TRBD1 identical over 7 bases. Germline CDR1 reads KGHDR; CDR2 reads SFDVKD. There are 15 residues in the CDR3. The V and J ends lost 4 bases and 3 bases, in that order; junction bases with no gene match: 6. This chain's CDR3 is CATSEPGTVTDTQYF. For the CDR3, the DNA is TGTGCCACCAGTGAACCCGGGACAGTGACAGATACGCAGTATTTT.

About this clone itself: At one boundary the junction diverges from the germline segment, which might be a read error. J is TRBJ1-2 and V is TRBV5-4, with D possibly being TRBD1 (6 bases). The CDR3 has 11 residues. Per germline, CDR1 SGHNT and CDR2 YYREEE (reference sequence). The CDR3 is CASSTPDSWIF. As DNA, the CDR3 is TGTGCCAGCAGCACCCCGGACAGCTGGATTTTC.

This chain uses TRBV6-2 or TRBV6-3 with TRBJ1-2; 8 nucleotides match TRBD1. The J segment lost 5 bases and the V segment lost 6 bases, leaving 11 bases of the junction unmatched. Germline CDR1 is MNHEY and CDR2 is SVGEGT. This CDR3 comprises 15 residues. CDR3 amino acids: CASSLVGQGLYGYTF. The CDR3 nucleotides read TGTGCCAGCAGCCTTGTCGGACAGGGACTGTATGGCTACACCTTC.

The chain has TRBV19 and TRBJ2-1; 15 positions agree with TRBD2. CDR3 length: 17 residues. The V gene end was trimmed by 6 bases and the J gene end by 1 base; junction bases not matched to a gene: 4. Germline assignment: CDR1 LNHDA and CDR2 SQIVND (reference sequence). Written as DNA, the CDR3 is TGTGCCAGTAGAGGACTAGCGGGAGGGTTTTCCTACAATGAGCAGTTCTTC. Protein: CASRGLAGGFSYNEQFF.

The chain uses TRBV28 and TRBJ1-5, with D unresolved. CDR1 is MDHEN and CDR2 is SYDVKM in the germline V gene. The CDR3 totals 18 residues. V lost 1 base and J 1 base, leaving 17 bases between the germline ends. CDR3 sequence reads: CASSLFKAGTWSNQPQHF. CDR3 DNA sequence: TGTGCCAGCAGTTTATTTAAGGCAGGTACGTGGAGCAATCAGCCCCAGCATTTT. The full variable domain, rest sourced from reference TRBV28 and TRBJ1-5, is DVKVTQSSRYLVKRTGEKVFLECVQDMDHENMFWYRQDPGLGLRLIYFSYDVKMKEKGDIPEGYSVSREKKERFSLILESASTNQTSMYLCASSLFKAGTWSNQPQHFGDGTRLSIL.

The chain uses TRBV6-5 and TRBJ1-2, with 7 bases lining up with TRBD1. Germline V gene lookup returns CDR1 MNHEY and CDR2 SVGAGI. V lost 2 bases, J lost 2 bases, and 5 bases stayed unmatched. The CDR3 length is 15 residues. In nucleotides, the CDR3 is TGTGCCAGCAGTTACCGCGAGACAGGGAACTATGGCTACACCTTC. It encodes CASSYRETGNYGYTF.

J is TRBJ1-1 and V is TRBV2, with TRBD1 as a possible D gene (5 bases). Germline-derived CDR1 and CDR2 are SNHLY and FYNNEI. Trimming shortened V by 1 base and J by 4 bases, and 13 bases separated the two germline ends. There are 15 residues in the CDR3. CDR3 in DNA: TGTGCCAGCAGTGAAGTTCGGCAGGGTCTCACTGAAGCTTTCTTT. It is translated as CASSEVRQGLTEAFF.

The chain joins TRBV7-2 to TRBJ2-1; D gene ambiguous. CDR3 length: 13 amino acids. Germline CDR1 and CDR2: SGHTA and FQGNSA. Trimming cost V 2 bases and J 8 bases, with 10 bases left between them. CDR3 coding DNA: TGTGCCAGCAGCTTAAGTCTGCCGGATGAGCAGTTCTTC. Protein: CASSLSLPDEQFF.

The chain combines TRBV28 with TRBJ2-2; D is ambiguous. CDR1 MDHEN and CDR2 SYDVKM come from the germline V gene. This CDR3 is 15 amino acids long. Trimming removed 3 bases from V and 5 bases from J, with 13 bases in between. This CDR3 is CASSLAAHSTGELFF. For the CDR3, the DNA is TGTGCCAGCAGTTTGGCGGCACATAGTACCGGGGAGCTGTTTTTT. The variable domain in full, with the rest retrieved from reference TRBV28 and TRBJ2-2, is DVKVTQSSRYLVKRTGEKVFLECVQDMDHENMFWYRQDPGLGLRLIYFSYDVKMKEKGDIPEGYSVSREKKERFSLILESASTNQTSMYLCASSLAAHSTGELFFGEGSRLTVL.

The J gene is TRBJ1-5, the V gene TRBV15; 7 bases are a match to TRBD1. The V and J ends lost 4 bases and 7 bases, in that order; junction bases with no gene match: 7. Germline CDR1 is LNHNV and CDR2 is YYDKDF (reference sequence). The CDR3 has 14 amino acids. The CDR3 DNA follows: TGTGCCACCAGCAAGGGACAGTTGGAACAGCCCCAGCATTTT. As protein: CATSKGQLEQPQHF.

The chain has TRBV30 and TRBJ2-7; 9 bases fit TRBD1. The CDR3 has 14 residues. Trimming took 4 bases from V and 3 from J; bases not matched to a gene: 7. Per the germline V gene, CDR1 is GTSNPN and CDR2 is SVGIG (reference sequence). The CDR3 here is CAWNPGQGLYEQYF. DNA for the CDR3: TGTGCCTGGAACCCGGGACAGGGACTCTACGAGCAGTACTTC.

The chain recombines TRBV29-1 with TRBJ2-7; D is undetermined. Germline CDR1 is SQVTM and CDR2 is ANQGSEA. V was trimmed by 4 bases and J by 2 bases, leaving 9 bases between them. CDR3 length: 12 amino acids. CDR3 in amino acids: CSVVASTYEQYF. The CDR3 DNA sequence: TGCAGCGTTGTGGCCAGTACCTACGAGCAGTACTTC.

The V gene is TRBV7-2, the J gene TRBJ1-5; 7 bases align to TRBD1. Germline CDR1 reads SGHTA; CDR2 reads FQGNSA. Losses at the gene ends were 4 bases for V and 4 bases for J; bases not matched to a gene: 10. This CDR3 has 16 residues. The CDR3 region has the DNA TGTGCCAGCAGCTACTCTAACAGGGGTGGGAATCAGCCCCAGCATTTT. This translates into CASSYSNRGGNQPQHF.

The V and J genes are TRBV28 and TRBJ2-1, with 7 bases identical to TRBD2. The CDR3 covers 15 residues. The germline CDR1 and CDR2 sequences are MDHEN and SYDVKM. Trimming at V came to 7 bases and at J to 1 base, leaving 7 bases not matched to a gene. The CDR3 loop is CASTPLGGSYNEQFF. The CDR3 DNA reads TGTGCCAGCACCCCCTTGGGGGGGTCCTACAATGAGCAGTTCTTC.

This chain links TRBV18 with TRBJ1-5, with 10 bases lining up with TRBD1. V was clipped by 3 bases and J by 8 bases; unmatched bases: 7. The CDR3 has 15 residues. CDR1 KGHSH and CDR2 LQKENI come from the germline V gene. The CDR3 DNA follows: TGTGCCAGCTCACCTCCCGGGGACAGGGGAAAGCCCCAGCATTTT. Protein sequence: CASSPPGDRGKPQHF.

This clone has a single count. The chain carries TRBV2 and TRBJ2-3; TRBD2 matches 9 bases. This CDR3 has 16 amino acids. Germline V gene data show CDR1 as SNHLY and CDR2 as FYNNEI. V shed 2 bases and J 2 bases; nucleotides not matched to a gene: 5. The CDR3: CASSERRGGTTDTQYF. In DNA form, the CDR3 reads TGTGCCAGCAGTGAAAGGCGGGGGGGCACCACAGATACGCAGTATTTT.

The chain carries TRBV25-1 and TRBJ2-7, with TRBD2 as a possible D gene (6 bases). Germline V gene sequence: CDR1 MGHDK, CDR2 SYGVNS. This CDR3 has 12 amino acids. The V and J ends lost 6 bases and 0 bases respectively, with 6 bases between them. DNA for the CDR3: TGTGCCAGCAGGGGGGGCTCCTACGAGCAGTACTTC. Encoded protein: CASRGGSYEQYF.

This chain uses TRBV4-3 with TRBJ1-1; D perhaps matches TRBD1 (5 bases). The CDR3 has 13 amino acids. Germline loops: CDR1 LGHNA, CDR2 YSLEER. Trimming stripped 0 bases from V and 10 bases from J, with 12 bases between. CDR3 sequence (DNA): TGCGCCAGCAGCCAAGATGCGGGACTAGGAGCTTTCTTT. This codes for CASSQDAGLGAFF.

This chain connects TRBV6-2 or TRBV6-3 to TRBJ1-5; the D gene is possibly TRBD1 (6 bases). The CDR3 is 13 residues long. Looked up from germline, CDR1 is MNHEY and CDR2 is SVGEGT. The ends were cut back, 2 bases at V and 4 bases at J, with 6 bases in the middle. The CDR3: CASSYRGNQPQHF. For the CDR3, the DNA is TGTGCCAGCAGTTACAGGGGGAATCAGCCCCAGCATTTT.

In its sample, this clone was seen once. The V gene is TRBV9, the J gene TRBJ2-3; the D gene is possibly TRBD2 (5 bases). CDR1 is SGDLS, CDR2 YYNGEE, per germline. V was cut by 4 bases and J by 1 base, with 13 bases left in between. The CDR3 extends over 15 amino acids. The DNA of the CDR3 is TGTGCCAGCAGCCCAAGGAGCGGAGGCACAGATACGCAGTATTTT. It specifies CASSPRSGGTDTQYF.